The TCR beta chain described here comes from a study of blood T cell repertoires in COVID-19. In the source study's methods: By means of reference gene primer amplification, nucleated cell counts were estimated. Assay used: immunoSEQ multiplex PCR; TCRdb lists only in-frame clones, some missing. V, J and clone size were drawn from that table, and D and trimming were deduced from the DNA. Here the sample spans about 490,000 clones, roughly 88% being singletons. Germline V CDR1 and CDR2: MNHEY, SMNVEV (reference sequence). The CDR3 has 13 amino acids. Germline trimming cut 4 bases from V and 6 bases from J; bases unmatched to any gene: 2.

Sequencing was done on a sample of peripheral blood. The receptor comes from a human donor in a cohort sampled during active COVID-19. This chain joins TRBV27 and TRBJ1-2, with TRBD1 matching 10 bases. DNA for the CDR3: TGTGCCAGCAGTTCGGGACAGGGGAATGGCTACACCTTC. Its protein product is CASSSGQGNGYTF.